This T cell receptor (beta chain) was identified in a study of CD8+ T cells in alopecia areata. Whole-study findings and limits: Researchers report lesional scalp, most notably alopecia totalis/universalis, outstripped normal scalp in clonality. Both scalp clonality and the expanded CD8+ clones among the top 100 showed a significant decrease with tofacitinib.

CDR1 is SGHRS and CDR2 is YFSETQ in the germline V gene. This CDR3 region has 15 residues. Between the trimmed V and J ends, which lost 2 bases and 0 bases, there was a span of 8 bases. In the case of this clone: The antigen remains unidentified.

The sequencing template was cDNA reverse transcribed from extracted RNA. Data came from immunoSEQ multiplex PCR; TCRdb stores just in-frame clones and leaves some out. Of some 200,000 clones listed, more than 45% are singletons. The treatment is: oral pan-JAK inhibitor, 5-10 mg twice daily. The input for sequencing was CD4+ T cells sorted from blood, taken at week 4, from a patient treated with tofacitinib. The clonotype originates from a human donor with alopecia areata. This chain joins TRBV5-1 and TRBJ1-4; a possible D gene is TRBD1 (6 bases). CDR3: CASSLQGATNEKLFF. Here the CDR3 DNA reads TGCGCCAGCAGCTTACAGGGCGCAACTAATGAAAAACTGTTTTTT.